Here is one TCR beta chain with its context. The CDR3 consists of 13 residues. With 5 bases removed from V and 5 bases from J, the gap between germline ends came to 11 bases. Germline assignment: CDR1 KGHDR and CDR2 SFDVKD. Data came from immunoSEQ multiplex PCR; TCRdb stores just in-frame clones and leaves some out. The sample holds about 300,000 clones, 80% to 90% seen once. The sample comes from a study of blood T cell repertoires in COVID-19. Study overall: Sample material is recorded as cDNA or gDNA derived from T cells, B-cell-depleted T cells, or PBMCs.

The study counted Cohort 3 donors as recovered given two negative PCRs, clearance, or symptom resolution. The sample taken for sequencing was PBMCs or T cells enriched from blood (not recorded which). The source of this sequence is a man aged 25-40 years who had recovered from COVID-19. The gene calls are TRBV24-1 and TRBJ2-5; possible D gene TRBD2, 5 bases. CDR3 sequence: CATSAGPGETQYF. The CDR3 nucleotides are TGTGCCACCAGTGCCGGGCCGGGGGAGACCCAGTACTTC.